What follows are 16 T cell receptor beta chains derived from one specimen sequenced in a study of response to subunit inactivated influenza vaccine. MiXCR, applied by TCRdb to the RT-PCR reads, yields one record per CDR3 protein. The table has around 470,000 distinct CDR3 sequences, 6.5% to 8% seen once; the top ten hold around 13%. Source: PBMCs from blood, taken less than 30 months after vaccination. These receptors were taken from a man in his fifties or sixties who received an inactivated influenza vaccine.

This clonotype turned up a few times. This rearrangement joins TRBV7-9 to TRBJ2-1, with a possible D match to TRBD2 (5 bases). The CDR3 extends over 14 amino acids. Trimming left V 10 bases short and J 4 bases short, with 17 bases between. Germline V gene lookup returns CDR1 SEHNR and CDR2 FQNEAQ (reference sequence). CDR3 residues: CATRSEAGYNEQFF. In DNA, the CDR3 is TGTGCCACTAGGTCGGAGGCCGGGTACAATGAGCAGTTCTTC.

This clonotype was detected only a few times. Here the CDR3 reads CASSQIGKNTEAFF. In DNA form, the CDR3 reads TGTGCCAGCAGCCAAATCGGGAAGAACACTGAAGCTTTCTTT. J is TRBJ1-1 and V is TRBV14; D not resolved. Per the germline V gene, CDR1 is SGHDN and CDR2 is FVKESK. The CDR3 loop spans 14 amino acids. V was cut by 2 bases and J by 1 base, with 8 bases left in between.

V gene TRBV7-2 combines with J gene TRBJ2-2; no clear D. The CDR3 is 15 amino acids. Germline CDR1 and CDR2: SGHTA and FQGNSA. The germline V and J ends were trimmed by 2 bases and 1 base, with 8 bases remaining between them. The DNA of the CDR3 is TGTGCCAGCAGCTTATCGGTAGGGAACACCGGGGAGCTGTTTTTT. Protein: CASSLSVGNTGELFF.

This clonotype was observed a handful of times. Here the CDR3 reads CASSLARPNTGELFF. CDR3 nucleotides: TGTGCCAGCAGCTTAGCCCGGCCGAACACCGGGGAGCTGTTTTTT. This chain connects TRBV7-2 to TRBJ2-2; D is unclear. CDR3 length: 15 amino acids. Trimming stripped 0 bases from V and 0 bases from J, with 5 bases between. The V gene's germline CDR1 is SGHTA and CDR2 FQGNSA.

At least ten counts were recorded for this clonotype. For the CDR3, the DNA is TGTGCCAGCAGCCAAGATCAGGCAGTCTCCTACGAGCAGTACTTC. Translation: CASSQDQAVSYEQYF. The J gene is TRBJ2-7, the V gene TRBV4-2; D call uncertain. Germline-derived CDR1 and CDR2 are LGHNA and YNFKEQ. V lost 0 bases to trimming and J lost 0 bases, with 9 bases between them. This CDR3 spans 15 amino acids.

The CDR3 protein is CATPEGAGVSTDTQYF. The DNA for the CDR3 is TGTGCCACTCCGGAGGGCGCGGGGGTCTCCACAGATACGCAGTATTTT. The chain uses TRBV7-2 and TRBJ2-3, with 7 nucleotides matching TRBD2. This CDR3 is built from 16 residues. Germline V CDR1 and CDR2: SGHTA, FQGNSA. Trimming at V came to 10 bases and at J to 2 bases, leaving 15 bases not matched to a gene.

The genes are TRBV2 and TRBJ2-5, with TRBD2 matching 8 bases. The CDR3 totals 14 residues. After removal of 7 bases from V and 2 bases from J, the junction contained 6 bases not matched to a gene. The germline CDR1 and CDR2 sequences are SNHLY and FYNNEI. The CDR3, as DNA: TGTGCCAGCACTGCGGGGGGTTTTCAAGAGACCCAGTACTTC. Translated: CASTAGGFQETQYF. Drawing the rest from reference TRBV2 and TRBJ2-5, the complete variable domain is EPEVTQTPSHQVTQMGQEVILRCVPISNHLYFYWYRQILGQKVEFLVSFYNNEISEKSEIFDDQFSVERPDGSNFTLKIRSTKLEDSAMYFCASTAGGFQETQYFGPGTRLLVL.

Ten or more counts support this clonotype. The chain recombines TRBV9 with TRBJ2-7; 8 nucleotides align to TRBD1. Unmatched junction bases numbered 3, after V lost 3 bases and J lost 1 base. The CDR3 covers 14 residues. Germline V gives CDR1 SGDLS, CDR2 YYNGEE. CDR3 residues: CASSARQGSYEQYF. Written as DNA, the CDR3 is TGTGCCAGCAGCGCGAGACAGGGGTCCTACGAGCAGTACTTC.

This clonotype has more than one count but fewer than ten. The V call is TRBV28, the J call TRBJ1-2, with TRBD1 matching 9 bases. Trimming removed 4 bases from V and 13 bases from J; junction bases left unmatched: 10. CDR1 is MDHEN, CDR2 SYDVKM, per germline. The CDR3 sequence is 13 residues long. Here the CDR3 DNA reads TGTGCCAGCAGTTCCCCGGACAGGGGCCCCAGCACCTTC. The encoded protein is CASSSPDRGPSTF.

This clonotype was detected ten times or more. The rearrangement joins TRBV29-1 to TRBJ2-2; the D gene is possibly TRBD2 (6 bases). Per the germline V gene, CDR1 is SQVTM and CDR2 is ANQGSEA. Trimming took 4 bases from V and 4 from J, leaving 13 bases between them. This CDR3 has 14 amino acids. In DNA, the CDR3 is TGCAGCGTTGCCGCAGGGACTGTCACCGGGGAGCTGTTTTTT. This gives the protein CSVAAGTVTGELFF.

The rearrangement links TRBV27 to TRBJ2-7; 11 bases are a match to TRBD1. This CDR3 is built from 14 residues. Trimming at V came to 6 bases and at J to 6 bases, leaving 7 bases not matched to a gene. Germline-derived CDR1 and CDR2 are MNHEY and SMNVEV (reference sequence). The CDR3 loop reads CASSVGQGASEQYF. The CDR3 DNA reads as TGTGCCAGCAGCGTCGGACAGGGGGCGTCCGAGCAGTACTTC.

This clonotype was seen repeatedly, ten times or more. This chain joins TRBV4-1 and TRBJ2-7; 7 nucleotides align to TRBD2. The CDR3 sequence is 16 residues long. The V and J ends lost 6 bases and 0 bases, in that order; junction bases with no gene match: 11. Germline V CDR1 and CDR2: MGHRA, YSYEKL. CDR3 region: CASRLFIAGGSYEQYF. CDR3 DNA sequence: TGCGCCAGCAGACTCTTCATAGCGGGTGGCTCCTACGAGCAGTACTTC.

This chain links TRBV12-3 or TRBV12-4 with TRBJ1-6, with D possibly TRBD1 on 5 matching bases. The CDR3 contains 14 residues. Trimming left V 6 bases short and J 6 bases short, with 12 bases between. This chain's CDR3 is CASRFRDLNSPLHF. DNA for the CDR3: TGTGCCAGCAGGTTCCGGGACCTTAATTCACCCCTCCACTTT.

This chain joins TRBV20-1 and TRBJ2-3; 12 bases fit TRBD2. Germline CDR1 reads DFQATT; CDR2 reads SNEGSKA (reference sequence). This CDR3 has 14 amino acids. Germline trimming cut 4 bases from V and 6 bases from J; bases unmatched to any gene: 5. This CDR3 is CSATGTSGSDTQYF. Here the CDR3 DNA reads TGCAGTGCTACCGGGACTAGCGGGTCGGATACGCAGTATTTT.

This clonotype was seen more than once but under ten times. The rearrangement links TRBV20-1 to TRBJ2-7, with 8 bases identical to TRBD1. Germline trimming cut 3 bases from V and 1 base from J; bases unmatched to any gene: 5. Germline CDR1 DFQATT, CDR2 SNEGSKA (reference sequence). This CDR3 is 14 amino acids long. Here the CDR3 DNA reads TGCAGTGCTAGTTTGTACAGGGGGTCCTACGAGCAGTACTTC. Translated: CSASLYRGSYEQYF.

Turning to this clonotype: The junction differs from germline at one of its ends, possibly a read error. The CDR3 loop reads CASSKESGNTIYF. In DNA form, the CDR3 reads TGCGCCAGCAGCAAAGAATCTGGAAACACCATATATTTT. This chain connects TRBV4-1 to TRBJ1-3, with D unresolved. The CDR3 has 13 residues. Germline V CDR1 and CDR2: MGHRA, YSYEKL.